Each of the 2 T cell receptor beta chains below was sequenced from the same sample in a study of blood T cells in healthy people across ages. A J-beta primer mix and a sample-barcoded 5' primer were used in a second PCR of about 7 to 12 cycles. TCRdb re-derived calls from the 5' RACE reads in MiXCR, one entry per CDR3 protein. The sample carries some 1.5 million distinct CDR3 sequences, under 30% recorded once. Specimen: blood. The origin of the receptors is a woman aged 30 to 39 in good health.

This clonotype was seen more than once but under ten times. CDR3 in DNA: TGTGCCAGCAGCCCTACGGGGGCCCCCAAACCCAATGAGCAGTTCTTC. This sequence encodes CASSPTGAPKPNEQFF. This sequence joins TRBV5-6 and TRBJ2-1, with D tentatively TRBD1 or TRBD2 (6 bases each). The CDR3 is made up of 16 amino acids. From germline, CDR1 is SGHDT and CDR2 YYEEEE. Trimming shortened V by 4 bases and J by 6 bases, and 20 bases separated the two germline ends.

V and J are TRBV27 and TRBJ2-1; D is unclear. The CDR3 has 14 residues. Germline V gives CDR1 MNHEY, CDR2 SMNVEV (reference sequence). V shed 4 bases and J shed 2 bases, with 9 bases lying between them. CDR3 DNA: TGTGCCAGCAGTTCCAGAGGACCCTACAATGAGCAGTTCTTC. Residues: CASSSRGPYNEQFF.